In its sample, the clone carrying this T cell receptor (beta chain) was seen once. A second roughly 6 to 12 cycle PCR used barcoded and J-beta primers. TCRdb redid the calling of the 5' RACE reads with MiXCR, one entry per CDR3 protein. The sample lists approximately 730,000 distinct CDR3 sequences, around 40% occurring once. Russia was home to the donors, healthy Caucasian individuals aged about 6 to 100. This sample was taken from a study of blood T cells in healthy people across ages. CDR3 size: 14 residues. Germline V gene sequence: CDR1 SNHLY, CDR2 FYNNEI. Trimming left V 7 bases short and J 5 bases short, with 12 bases between.

This receptor was identified in a woman aged 55-69 years in good health. The specimen sequenced was blood. The chain employs TRBV2 and TRBJ1-6; a weak D match, TRBD1 (6 bases). In DNA, the CDR3 is TGTGCCAGCACTCAGGGACAAAATAATTCACCCCTCCACTTT. Translating gives CASTQGQNNSPLHF.